This T cell receptor (beta chain) originates from a study of blood T cell repertoires in COVID-19. About the study: Samples taken during acute and convalescent COVID-19 were collected in the United States, Italy and Spain. T cells, B-cell-depleted T cells, or PBMCs supplied cDNA or gDNA.

Those enrolled in Seattle joined during active infection and were followed longitudinally afterward. Original data processing: Reference gene primer amplification gave nucleated cell count estimates. The data were produced by immunoSEQ multiplex PCR, yet TCRdb's version contains in-frame clones alone and is incomplete. D and trimming come from the DNA, and the V and J calls and clone size come from that table. The sample records 300,000 to 400,000 clones, over 80% being singletons. Germline V gene data show CDR1 as SSHAT and CDR2 as FNYEAQ (reference sequence). Trimming cost V 5 bases and J 7 bases, with 14 bases left between them. CDR3 length: 14 residues.

The sequence derives from a woman aged 45-59 years with COVID-19, enrolled during active disease. Sequenced material: peripheral blood. V usage is TRBV7-7 and J usage is TRBJ2-2; D call uncertain. The CDR3 reads CASSGSTTGGELFF. In DNA form, the CDR3 reads TGTGCCAGCAGCGGTTCAACCACGGGCGGGGAGCTGTTTTTT.